The next 23 T cell receptor beta chains were all read from a single sample in a study of cytomegalovirus exposure and HLA in healthy donors. Use of 60 Vbeta and 13 Jbeta primers characterized the PCR. Assay: immunoSEQ multiplex PCR; the TCRdb copy retains only in-frame clones and omits some. This sample has approximately 120,000 clones, with roughly four fifths found just once. Sequencing was performed on PBMCs. The source of these receptors is a woman aged 40-49 years in good health and CMV-seropositive.

The DNA for the CDR3 is TGTGCCAGCAGCCTCGGGGGAGTCATAGATACGCAGTATTTT. It specifies CASSLGGVIDTQYF. V usage is TRBV11-2 and J usage is TRBJ2-3; TRBD2 is a possible D gene (6 bases). V gave up 5 bases and J gave up 5 bases, with 14 bases separating them. The length of the CDR3 is 14 residues. Germline loops: CDR1 SGHAT, CDR2 FQNNGV. Variable domain in full (rest from reference TRBV11-2 and TRBJ2-3): EAGVAQSPRYKIIEKRQSVAFWCNPISGHATLYWYQQILGQGPKLLIQFQNNGVVDDSQLPKDRFSAERLKGVDSTLKIQPAKLEDSAVYLCASSLGGVIDTQYFGPGTRLTVL.

V usage is TRBV6-6 and J usage is TRBJ2-3; TRBD2 matches at 8 bases. Germline V lookup: CDR1 MNHNY, CDR2 SVGAGI (reference sequence). This CDR3 contains 14 residues. Unmatched junction bases numbered 8, after V lost 4 bases and J lost 8 bases. The chain's CDR3 is CASSLPGLVGTQYF. Here the CDR3 DNA reads TGTGCCAGCAGTTTACCGGGACTAGTGGGTACGCAGTATTTT.

This chain links TRBV28 with TRBJ1-1, with D unresolved. The germline V gene has CDR1 MDHEN and CDR2 SYDVKM. The CDR3 has 14 residues. V was shortened by 3 bases and J by 5 bases, with 13 bases between the two germline ends. The CDR3 region is CASSFLGMWTEAFF. CDR3 nucleotides: TGTGCCAGCAGTTTTCTCGGGATGTGGACTGAAGCTTTCTTT.

This clone was counted a single time. The chain joins TRBV28 to TRBJ1-2; D is possibly TRBD1 (6 bases). V was trimmed by 8 bases and J by 1 base, leaving 11 bases between them. Germline values: CDR1 MDHEN, CDR2 SYDVKM. This CDR3 comprises 13 residues. The CDR3 is CASGQGFNYGYTF. The CDR3 DNA reads as TGTGCCAGCGGTCAGGGGTTTAACTATGGCTACACCTTC.

The chain is built from TRBV4-1 and TRBJ1-5, with TRBD1 matching 9 bases. The CDR3 loop spans 15 amino acids. CDR1 is MGHRA, CDR2 YSYEKL, per germline. With V trimmed by 1 base and J by 3 bases, 1 base remained unmatched. The CDR3 region is CASSQGTGVNQPQHF. The CDR3 region has the DNA TGCGCCAGCAGCCAAGGGACAGGGGTCAATCAGCCCCAGCATTTT.

This clone was observed a handful of times. The chain recombines TRBV10-3 with TRBJ1-2; tentative D call: TRBD1 (6 bases). CDR1 ENHRY and CDR2 SYGVKD come from the germline V gene. The CDR3 length is 14 residues. V lost 3 bases to trimming and J lost 2 bases, with 10 bases between them. In DNA, the CDR3 is TGTGCCATCAGTGACCAAACAGGGAACTATGGCTACACCTTC. This codes for CAISDQTGNYGYTF.

The V and J genes are TRBV28 and TRBJ2-7, with D perhaps matching TRBD2 (6 bases). V lost 3 bases and J lost 4, with 7 bases in between. Germline V gene sequence: CDR1 MDHEN, CDR2 SYDVKM. CDR3 length: 12 amino acids. The CDR3 sequence is CASSLGLYEQYF. The CDR3 DNA sequence: TGTGCCAGCAGTTTGGGACTTTACGAGCAGTACTTC.

This sequence joins TRBV15 and TRBJ2-1; D might be TRBD1 (6 bases). Germline CDR1 reads LNHNV; CDR2 reads YYDKDF (reference sequence). V was cut by 7 bases and J by 2 bases, with 18 bases left in between. The CDR3 spans 16 residues. CDR3 in DNA: TGTGCCACCAAGACCCGGGACAACCAACCCTACAATGAGCAGTTCTTC. Translated: CATKTRDNQPYNEQFF.

This clone was recorded once. The CDR3, as DNA: TGTGCCAGCAGTGACAGGACTAGCGGGATGAGAGGCAATGAGCAGTTCTTC. Translating it yields CASSDRTSGMRGNEQFF. J is TRBJ2-1 and V is TRBV21-1; the table gives TRBD2 as D, unverified against the DNA. TRBV21-1 constitutes a pseudogene. This CDR3 is built from 17 residues.

This chain uses TRBV27 with TRBJ2-7, with TRBD2 matching over 9 bases. The CDR3 is made up of 15 amino acids. With 5 bases clipped from V and 4 bases from J, the junction kept 9 bases outside the gene matches. From germline, CDR1 is MNHEY and CDR2 SMNVEV (reference sequence). The CDR3 sequence: CASSRPAGGPYEQYF. CDR3 coding DNA: TGTGCCAGCAGTCGCCCTGCGGGAGGGCCGTACGAGCAGTACTTC.

The chain carries TRBV5-1 and TRBJ1-1; 8 bases map to TRBD1. V lost 4 bases, J lost 8 bases, and 10 bases stayed unmatched. Germline V lookup: CDR1 SGHRS, CDR2 YFSETQ. This CDR3 spans 14 amino acids. This CDR3 reads CASSRRGTGVEAFF. The CDR3 nucleotides are TGCGCCAGCAGCAGAAGAGGGACAGGCGTCGAAGCTTTCTTT.

This chain joins TRBV7-8 and TRBJ2-6; D unclear. The V end lost 3 bases, the J end lost 0 bases, and 12 bases lay between the germline ends. The CDR3 sequence is 17 residues long. Germline V lookup: CDR1 SGHVS, CDR2 FQNEAQ. CDR3 in DNA: TGTGCCAGCAGCTTCTCCCCGCGGAGCTCTGGGGCCAACGTCCTGACTTTC. Translation gives CASSFSPRSSGANVLTF.

The sample holds one count of this clone. The rearrangement links TRBV4-3 to TRBJ2-7, with TRBD2 identical over 7 bases. V was clipped by 1 base and J by 4 bases; unmatched bases: 10. CDR1 is LGHNA, CDR2 YSLEER, per germline. The CDR3 length is 16 residues. The CDR3 region is CASSQGVGGSSYEQYF. The CDR3 region has the DNA TGCGCCAGCAGCCAAGGTGTTGGCGGGAGTTCTTACGAGCAGTACTTC.

This clone has just a few counts. This chain uses TRBV5-4 with TRBJ2-1; 7 bases are a match to TRBD1. Germline V gives CDR1 SGHNT, CDR2 YYREEE (reference sequence). The CDR3 is 15 amino acids. After removal of 1 base from V and 2 bases from J, the junction contained 3 bases not matched to a gene. Here the CDR3 DNA reads TGTGCCAGCAGCTTGAGACAGGGCCCCTACAATGAGCAGTTCTTC. Residues: CASSLRQGPYNEQFF.

The sample holds one count of this clone. This sequence joins TRBV29-1 and TRBJ2-5; 9 nucleotides agree with TRBD2. This CDR3 is built from 14 residues. V shed 3 bases, J shed 7 bases, and the junction held 9 bases outside the gene matches. Germline CDR1 SQVTM, CDR2 ANQGSEA. For the CDR3, the DNA is TGCAGCGTTGAGAGGACTAGCGCCTACGGGACCCAGTACTTC. Translation gives CSVERTSAYGTQYF. Full variable domain (rest looked up from reference TRBV29-1 and TRBJ2-5): SAVISQKPSRDICQRGTSLTIQCQVDSQVTMMFWYRQQPGQSLTLIATANQGSEATYESGFVIDKFPISRPNLTFSTLTVSNMSPEDSSIYLCSVERTSAYGTQYFGPGTRLLVL.

This clone was recorded only once. Different DNA sequences within this sample yield the same CDR3. The V gene is TRBV5-1, the J gene TRBJ2-7, with unresolved D. V was cut by 5 bases and J by 3 bases, with 18 bases left in between. The CDR3 totals 15 residues. Germline CDR1 is SGHRS and CDR2 is YFSETQ. The CDR3 loop reads CASSLSWSLFYEQYF. In DNA form, the CDR3 reads TGCGCCAGCAGTCTTTCATGGAGCCTGTTCTACGAGCAGTACTTC.

V usage is TRBV10-3 and J usage is TRBJ2-1; TRBD2 matches 9 bases. The CDR3 is made up of 15 amino acids. V was clipped by 6 bases and J by 7 bases; unmatched bases: 10. CDR1 and CDR2 (germline): ENHRY, SYGVKD. Here the CDR3 DNA reads TGTGCCATCAGGGTGCGGGAGGGCCCGGGGAATGAGCAGTTCTTC. Residues: CAIRVREGPGNEQFF.

This chain uses TRBV14 with TRBJ2-3; TRBD1 might be the D (5 bases). The CDR3 covers 16 residues. Trimming stripped 1 base from V and 1 base from J, with 12 bases between. CDR1 is SGHDN, CDR2 FVKESK, per germline. The CDR3 DNA reads as TGTGCCAGCAGCCAAGTGGCAGGGCTCGGCACAGATACGCAGTATTTT. Translated, it gives CASSQVAGLGTDTQYF.

The rearrangement joins TRBV27 to TRBJ1-6; 8 positions agree with TRBD1. Trimming cost V 6 bases and J 5 bases; bases outside gene matches: 6. This CDR3 is 15 amino acids long. CDR1 is MNHEY and CDR2 is SMNVEV in the germline V gene (reference sequence). DNA of the CDR3: TGTGCCAGCAGCCCCCGGGACAGGAATAATTCACCCCTCCACTTT. Protein sequence: CASSPRDRNNSPLHF.

The V gene is TRBV28, the J gene TRBJ2-2, with D possibly being TRBD2 (5 bases). Germline lookup yields CDR1 MDHEN and CDR2 SYDVKM. This CDR3 has 15 residues. V was trimmed by 3 bases and J by 1 base, leaving 9 bases between them. The CDR3 sequence is CASSFDGMNTGELFF. The CDR3 region has the DNA TGTGCCAGCAGTTTTGACGGGATGAACACCGGGGAGCTGTTTTTT.

V usage is TRBV6-1 and J usage is TRBJ2-1, with 7 bases fitting TRBD1. Germline-derived CDR1 and CDR2 are MNHNS and SASEGT. V was clipped by 10 bases and J by 5 bases; unmatched bases: 5. The CDR3 runs 12 residues. Written as DNA, the CDR3 is TGTGCCATCCAGGGGGTAAACAATGAGCAGTTCTTC. This encodes CAIQGVNNEQFF.

The chain links TRBV4-1 to TRBJ2-1; 10 bases are a match to TRBD2. Germline V lookup: CDR1 MGHRA, CDR2 YSYEKL. The V and J ends lost 4 bases and 4 bases, in that order; junction bases with no gene match: 10. CDR3 length: 17 amino acids. The CDR3 DNA reads as TGCGCCAGCAGCCGCTACCCCGGACTAGCGGATTACAATGAGCAGTTCTTC. This codes for CASSRYPGLADYNEQFF.

The chain carries TRBV9 and TRBJ1-1, with 8 bases matching TRBD1. Germline CDR1 reads SGDLS; CDR2 reads YYNGEE. The CDR3 contains 15 residues. V lost 4 bases, J lost 4 bases, and 9 bases stayed unmatched. The chain's CDR3 is CASSPGGQVATEAFF. Here the CDR3 DNA reads TGTGCCAGCAGCCCCGGGGGACAGGTGGCCACTGAAGCTTTCTTT.